The entry below describes one T cell receptor beta chain. Its target is unknown. The source of the sample is a study of shared clonotypes between healthy human individuals. Study at large: Per-donor plates numbered three CD4 naive, three CD4 memory, two CD8 naive and one CD8 memory. General study findings and limits: Memory subsets had estimated richness that was generally smaller than that of naive subsets.

Terminally differentiated effector memory CD45RA+ cells were left out of the naive CD8 fraction, which was CD45RO-negative and positively selected for CCR7. Germline V gene data show CDR1 as SNHLY and CDR2 as FYNNEI. This CDR3 is 17 amino acids long. Germline trimming cut 3 bases from V and 4 bases from J; bases unmatched to any gene: 9. This table comes from immunoSEQ multiplex PCR, and its TCRdb copy is limited to in-frame clones, with some not included. The table includes more than 2 million clones, roughly 94% detected once. The chain links TRBV2 to TRBJ2-2; 9 bases align to TRBD2. This TCR derives from a man between 18 and 35 years old in good health. Input material: naive CD8+ T cells sorted from blood. CDR3 sequence: CASSESSSGTVTGELFF. The CDR3 nucleotides are TGTGCCAGCAGTGAGTCTTCTAGCGGGACAGTCACCGGGGAGCTGTTTTTT.